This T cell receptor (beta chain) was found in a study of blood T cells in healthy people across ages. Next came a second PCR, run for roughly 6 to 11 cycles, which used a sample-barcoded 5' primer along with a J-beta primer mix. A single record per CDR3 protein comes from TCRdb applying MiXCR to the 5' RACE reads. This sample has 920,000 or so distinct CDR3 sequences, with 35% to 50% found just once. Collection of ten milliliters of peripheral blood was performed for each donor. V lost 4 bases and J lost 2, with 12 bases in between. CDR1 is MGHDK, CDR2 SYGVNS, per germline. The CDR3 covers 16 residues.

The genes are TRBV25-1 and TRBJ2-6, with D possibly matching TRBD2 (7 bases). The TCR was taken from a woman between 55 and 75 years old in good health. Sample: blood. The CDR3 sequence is CASSASGGPGANVLTF. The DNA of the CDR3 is TGTGCCAGCAGTGCGTCCGGGGGGCCTGGGGCCAACGTCCTGACTTTC. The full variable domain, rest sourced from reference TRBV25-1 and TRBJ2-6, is EADIYQTPRYLVIGTGKKITLECSQTMGHDKMYWYQQDPGMELHLIHYSYGVNSTEKGDLSSESTVSRIRTEHFPLTLESARPSHTSQYLCASSASGGPGANVLTFGAGSRLTVL.